The rows below give T cell receptor beta chains drawn from one sample of a study of T cell responses to AZD1222 COVID-19 vaccine. TCRdb's table, derived via immunoSEQ multiplex PCR, lists solely in-frame clones and lacks some. Of under 200,000 clones listed, roughly nine tenths are singletons. The material was peripheral blood, obtained on day 0 of AZD1222 vaccination. The source is an adult in good health. Both conserved end residues are part of each CDR3. The order of the fields is J gene, clone size, CDR3 length, V gene, CDR3 protein. Size is stated for part of the rows, as once, few or many counts, or as a class when the clone is expanded.

J: TRBJ1-2; size: -; length: 14; V: TRBV5-6; CDR3: CASSKPGTNYGYTF
J: TRBJ2-5; size: -; length: 15; V: TRBV2; CDR3: CASSLMTSGLETQYF
J: TRBJ2-1; size: -; length: 14; V: TRBV10-1; CDR3: CASSDQGAYNEQFF
J: TRBJ1-4; size: -; length: 14; V: TRBV18; CDR3: CASSPDSQREKLFF
J: TRBJ1-3; size: -; length: 14; V: TRBV5-6; CDR3: CASGTVTKGNTIYF
J: TRBJ1-2; size: -; length: 15; V: TRBV27; CDR3: CASRRDAAPDYGYTF
J: TRBJ1-6; size: once; length: 15; V: TRBV3-1/TRBV3-2; CDR3: CASSLRQPGNSPLHF
J: TRBJ2-1; size: -; length: 14; V: TRBV27; CDR3: CASRAGGVYNEQFF
J: TRBJ1-2; size: -; length: 16; V: TRBV19; CDR3: CASSMSSRGTSSGYTF
J: TRBJ1-3; size: -; length: 16; V: TRBV5-6; CDR3: CASGYIVGGSGNTIYF
J: TRBJ1-3; size: -; length: 14; V: TRBV29-1; CDR3: CSVGTGGSGNTIYF
J: TRBJ2-1; size: -; length: 17; V: TRBV9; CDR3: CASSVGVGSGGYNEQFF
J: TRBJ1-5; size: -; length: 15; V: TRBV7-9; CDR3: CASSLGPDRRQPQHF
J: TRBJ1-1; size: -; length: 14; V: TRBV5-1; CDR3: CASSLTRTNTEAFF
J: TRBJ2-3; size: once; length: 18; V: TRBV27; CDR3: CASSLSSPVGAYTDTQYF
J: TRBJ2-6; size: -; length: 17; V: TRBV5-1; CDR3: CASSSLTGGSGANVLTF
J: TRBJ2-5; size: -; length: 18; V: TRBV7-8; CDR3: CASSPVHVRAGGEETQYF
J: TRBJ2-7; size: -; length: 15; V: TRBV5-1; CDR3: CASSLGTGVSYEQYF
J: TRBJ2-7; size: -; length: 12; V: TRBV28; CDR3: CAVGRFPYEQYF
J: TRBJ2-5; size: -; length: 14; V: TRBV28; CDR3: CASSYSQVQETQYF
J: TRBJ1-2; size: -; length: 15; V: TRBV5-4; CDR3: CASSRDREDYYGYTF
J: TRBJ2-1; size: -; length: 15; V: TRBV19; CDR3: CASSIGLAPNNEQFF
J: TRBJ1-6; size: -; length: 15; V: TRBV7-2; CDR3: CASSLEGWRDSPLHF
J: TRBJ1-1; size: -; length: 13; V: TRBV29-1; CDR3: CSVQGGEDTEAFF